The clone carrying this T cell receptor (beta chain) was seen once. The antigen is unknown. From germline, CDR1 is MDHEN and CDR2 SYDVKM. The CDR3 consists of 14 residues. Between the trimmed V and J ends, which lost 3 bases and 5 bases, there was a span of 11 bases. These data are taken from a study of shared clonotypes between healthy human individuals. General study points: Enrolling few donors narrowed the genetic and exposure-history diversity that was represented. Naive subsets typically showed greater estimated richness than memory subsets.

None of the donors, who were healthy HIV-negative adults, had recently had acute infections or vaccinations. All donors were Caucasian adults living in Nashville, Tennessee. Data came from immunoSEQ multiplex PCR; TCRdb stores just in-frame clones and leaves some out. The sample lists around 700,000 clones; 73% were seen once. The sequencing input was memory CD4+ T cells sorted from blood. As to subset: CD45RA-negative fraction. The J gene is TRBJ1-5, the V gene TRBV28; D is undetermined. The sequence was obtained from a woman aged 25 to 39 in good health. The CDR3 is CASSFRSFYQPQHF. The CDR3 DNA is TGTGCCAGCAGTTTCAGAAGCTTTTATCAGCCCCAGCATTTT.